A selection of T cell receptor beta chains follows, all from one sample in a study of CD8 T cells in Susac syndrome. TCRdb called the immunoSEQ multiplex PCR reads again in MiXCR, with one record for every CDR3 protein. The sample carries a few hundred thousand distinct CDR3 sequences, 94% recorded once. Sequencing was performed on CD4+ T cells from PBMCs. These receptors all come from a human donor with Susac syndrome. CDR3s include the opening cysteine and the closing phenylalanine or tryptophan. A D gene is named only where the DNA matches it firmly. Size is omitted from some rows. Given values are once, few, many or a class for expanded clones.

abundance | d_gene | j_gene | v_gene | CDR3aa | CDR3nt
NA | NA | TRBJ1-1 | TRBV3-1 | CASSQVEERAFF | TGTGCCAGCAGCCAAGTTGAAGAGAGGGCTTTCTTT
NA | NA | TRBJ2-6 | TRBV20-1 | CSARDIPHSGANVLTF | TGCAGTGCTAGAGATATCCCCCACTCTGGGGCCAACGTCCTGACTTTC
once | NA | TRBJ2-7 | TRBV12-3/TRBV12-4 | CASSLDRVVDEQYF | TGTGCCAGCAGTTTAGACCGGGTGGTCGACGAGCAGTACTTC
NA | NA | TRBJ1-6 | TRBV2 | CASSIEQGGNSPLHF | TGTGCCAGCAGCATTGAGCAGGGTGGCAATTCACCCCTCCACTTT
NA | TRBD1 | TRBJ2-5 | TRBV20-1 | CSCEEGQPQETQYF | TGCAGTTGTGAAGAGGGACAGCCTCAAGAGACCCAGTACTTC
NA | TRBD1 | TRBJ2-4 | TRBV5-1 | CASSADRGIAKNIQYF | TGCGCCAGCAGCGCGGACAGGGGAATAGCCAAAAACATTCAGTACTTC
once | NA | TRBJ1-5 | TRBV20-1 | CSARVTPQPDQPQHF | TGCAGTGCTAGAGTTACCCCACAGCCCGATCAGCCCCAGCATTTT
NA | NA | TRBJ1-2 | TRBV7-9 | CASSLDGANYGYTF | TGTGCCAGCAGCTTAGACGGTGCTAACTATGGCTACACCTTC
NA | NA | TRBJ1-4 | TRBV20-1 | CSAVPAGGVEKLFF | TGCAGTGCGGTGCCGGCAGGCGGTGTTGAAAAACTGTTTTTT
NA | NA | TRBJ2-3 | TRBV10-1 | CASPPDTQYF | TGCGCCAGCCCCCCAGATACGCAGTATTTT
once | NA | TRBJ2-7 | TRBV7-9 | CASSLLGGAGAYEQYF | TGTGCCAGCAGCTTATTGGGGGGGGCCGGAGCCTACGAGCAGTACTTC
NA | TRBD1 | TRBJ1-6 | TRBV30 | CAWSVDRASSYNSPLHF | TGTGCCTGGAGTGTAGACAGGGCGAGCTCCTATAATTCACCCCTCCACTTT
NA | NA | TRBJ2-6 | TRBV27 | CASSLMWEVVSGANVLTF | TGTGCCAGCAGTTTAATGTGGGAGGTAGTGAGTGGGGCCAACGTCCTGACTTTC
NA | NA | TRBJ1-2 | TRBV5-1 | CASSLRSGGNYGYTF | TGCGCCAGCAGCTTAAGGTCCGGGGGTAACTATGGCTACACCTTC
NA | TRBD1 | TRBJ1-5 | TRBV7-2 | CASSSGQGKSMKEPQHF | TGTGCCAGCAGCTCGGGACAGGGGAAGTCCATGAAAGAGCCCCAGCATTTT
NA | NA | TRBJ2-3 | TRBV5-1 | CASSREVMGATDTQYF | TGCGCCAGCAGCCGAGAGGTTATGGGAGCCACAGATACGCAGTATTTT
NA | NA | TRBJ1-4 | TRBV30 | CAWSVTSGGIPEKLFF | TGTGCCTGGAGTGTGACTTCTGGGGGTATACCTGAAAAACTGTTTTTT